This T cell receptor beta chain was captured in a study of Ad26.COV2.S vaccination and SARS-CoV-2 variants. Method: immunoSEQ multiplex PCR; TCRdb's copy keeps in-frame clones and lacks some. The sample records about 480,000 clones, around 85% being singletons. Specified treatment: some 19 received Ad26.COV2.S at low or high dose, single or two shots; roughly five received placebo; per-sample allocation not given. Repertoires come from day 63 after the first vaccine or placebo injection. Cohort 1b enrolled adults aged 18-55 years in Boston. Ad26 vector vaccine expressed Wuhan-strain SARS-CoV-2 spike. Germline V CDR1 and CDR2: SGHTA, FQGNSA. CDR3 length: 14 amino acids. Trimming took 5 bases from V and 2 from J, leaving 13 bases between them.

The V and J genes are TRBV7-2 and TRBJ2-7; D possibly corresponds to TRBD1 (6 bases). This TCR was recovered from a person aged 18-65 years who received the Ad26.COV2.S COVID-19 vaccine or a placebo. The specimen was peripheral blood, collected in a trial of Ad26.COV2.S vaccine versus placebo. The CDR3 DNA reads TGTGCCAGCAGCCGGTACAGGGTACCCTACGAGCAGTACTTC. Residues: CASSRYRVPYEQYF.